The table lists the clone carrying this T cell receptor (beta chain) with many counts. Its target is not known. The record originates from a study of early T cells in non-severe SARS-CoV-2 infection. For the study at large: The sequenced material was bulk RNA from unsorted whole blood, and its chains were unpaired.

Unique molecular identifiers were attached to individual cDNA molecules. MiXCR, run by TCRdb on the 5' RACE reads, gives a single entry per CDR3 protein. The data contain about 130,000 distinct CDR3 sequences, under 15% of them singletons. Study results and limitations: Matching results from VDJdb favored anti-spike CD8 responses, leaving private and CD4 specificities undetected.

This CDR3 spans 12 amino acids. The V gene's germline CDR1 is DFQATT and CDR2 SNEGSKA (reference sequence). V lost 6 bases, J lost 5 bases, and 5 bases stayed unmatched. The sequencing sample was made of whole blood. The sequence derives from an adult who was a healthcare worker with PCR-confirmed SARS-CoV-2 infection or an uninfected control (not recorded which). The V gene is TRBV20-1, the J gene TRBJ1-1; TRBD1 agrees at 8 bases. CDR3 sequence: CSATGGWTEAFF. DNA of the CDR3: TGCAGTGCCACAGGGGGTTGGACTGAAGCTTTCTTT.